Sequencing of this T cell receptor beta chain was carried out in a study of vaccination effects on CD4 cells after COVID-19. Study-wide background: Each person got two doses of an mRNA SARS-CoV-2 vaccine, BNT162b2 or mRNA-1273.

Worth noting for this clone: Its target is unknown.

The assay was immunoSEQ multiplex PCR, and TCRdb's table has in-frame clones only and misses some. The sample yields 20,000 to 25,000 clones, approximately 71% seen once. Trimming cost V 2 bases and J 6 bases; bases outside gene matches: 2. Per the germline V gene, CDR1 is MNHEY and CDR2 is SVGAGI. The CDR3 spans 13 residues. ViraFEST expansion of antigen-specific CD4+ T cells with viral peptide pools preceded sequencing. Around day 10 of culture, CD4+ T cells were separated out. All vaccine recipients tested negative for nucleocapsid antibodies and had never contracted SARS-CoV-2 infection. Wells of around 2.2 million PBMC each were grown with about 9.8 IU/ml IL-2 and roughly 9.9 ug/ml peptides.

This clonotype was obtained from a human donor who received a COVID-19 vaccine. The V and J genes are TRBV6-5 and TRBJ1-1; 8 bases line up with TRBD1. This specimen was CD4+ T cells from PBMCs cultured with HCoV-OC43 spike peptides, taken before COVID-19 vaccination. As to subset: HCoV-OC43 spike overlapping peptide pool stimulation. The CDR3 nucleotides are TGTGCCAGCAGTTACGCACAGGGGGCTGAAGCTTTCTTT. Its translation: CASSYAQGAEAFF.